The 5 T cell receptor beta chains given below trace back to one sample, sequenced in a study of blood T cell repertoires in COVID-19. The table came from immunoSEQ multiplex PCR; TCRdb's copy has only in-frame clones and leaves some out. The sample yields approximately 290,000 clones, roughly 91% seen once. Sequencing was done on a sample of peripheral blood. The receptor source for this set is a woman aged 25 to 39 with COVID-19, enrolled during active disease.

The chain recombines TRBV19 with TRBJ1-2; 9 bases align to TRBD1. This CDR3 contains 13 residues. CDR1 is LNHDA, CDR2 SQIVND, per germline (reference sequence). Germline trimming cut 4 bases from V and 5 bases from J; bases unmatched to any gene: 2. The CDR3: CASSRDRDYGYTF. The CDR3 DNA reads TGTGCCAGTAGTAGGGACAGGGATTATGGCTACACCTTC.

This chain uses TRBV27 with TRBJ2-7; 8 bases align to TRBD1. Germline loops: CDR1 MNHEY, CDR2 SMNVEV (reference sequence). The CDR3 loop spans 14 amino acids. The V gene end was trimmed by 3 bases and the J gene end by 2 bases; junction bases not matched to a gene: 3. CDR3 sequence reads: CASSFQGATYEQYF. CDR3 in DNA: TGTGCCAGCAGTTTCCAGGGGGCGACCTACGAGCAGTACTTC.

The J gene is TRBJ1-2, the V gene TRBV4-1; perhaps TRBD1 as D (6 bases). The ends were cut back, 0 bases at V and 0 bases at J, with 8 bases in the middle. The CDR3 has 15 residues. Germline values: CDR1 MGHRA, CDR2 YSYEKL. CDR3 protein: CASSQEGQTNYGYTF. CDR3 in DNA: TGCGCCAGCAGCCAAGAAGGACAGACTAACTATGGCTACACCTTC.

The genes are TRBV7-2 and TRBJ1-1; a weak D match, TRBD1 (6 bases). Trimming stripped 2 bases from V and 0 bases from J, with 10 bases between. The CDR3 loop spans 15 amino acids. In germline, CDR1 is SGHTA, CDR2 FQGNSA. CDR3 residues: CASSLYRTVNTEAFF. The CDR3 coding sequence is TGTGCCAGCAGCTTATACAGGACAGTGAACACTGAAGCTTTCTTT.

This clone appeared a single time. The gene calls are TRBV3-1 (or the pseudogene TRBV3-2) and TRBJ1-1; D remains ambiguous. This CDR3 is built from 12 residues. Germline V CDR1 and CDR2: LGHDT, YNNKEL (reference sequence). Trimming removed 4 bases from V and 1 base from J, with 4 bases in between. The CDR3 spells CASSPGNTEAFF. The CDR3 DNA sequence: TGTGCCAGCAGCCCCGGGAACACTGAAGCTTTCTTT.